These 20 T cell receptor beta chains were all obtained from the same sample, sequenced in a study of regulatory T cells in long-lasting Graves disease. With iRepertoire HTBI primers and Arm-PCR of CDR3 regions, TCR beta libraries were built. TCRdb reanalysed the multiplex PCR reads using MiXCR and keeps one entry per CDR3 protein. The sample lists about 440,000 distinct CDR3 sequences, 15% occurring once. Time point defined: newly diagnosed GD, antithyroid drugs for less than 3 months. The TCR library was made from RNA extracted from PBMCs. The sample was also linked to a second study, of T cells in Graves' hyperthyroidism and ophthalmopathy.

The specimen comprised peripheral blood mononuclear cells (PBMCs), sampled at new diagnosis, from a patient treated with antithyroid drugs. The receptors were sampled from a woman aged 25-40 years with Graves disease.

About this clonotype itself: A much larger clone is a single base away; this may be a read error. CDR3 residues: CASSQLAGTGPSPEASF. The CDR3 region has the DNA TGTGCCAGCAGCCAACTGGCCGGGACAGGGCCGAGTCCTGAAGCTTCCTTT. J is TRBJ1-1 and V is TRBV3-1; 9 nucleotides line up with TRBD1. Germline CDR1 LGHDT, CDR2 YNNKEL (reference sequence). The CDR3 runs to 17 residues.

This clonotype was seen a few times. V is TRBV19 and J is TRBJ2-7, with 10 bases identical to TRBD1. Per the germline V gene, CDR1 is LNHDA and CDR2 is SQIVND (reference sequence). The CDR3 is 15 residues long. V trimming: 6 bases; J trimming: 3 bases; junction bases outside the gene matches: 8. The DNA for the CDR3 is TGTGCCAGTAGGGAAGGCCGGGACAGGGGCTACGAGCAGTACTTC. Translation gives CASREGRDRGYEQYF.

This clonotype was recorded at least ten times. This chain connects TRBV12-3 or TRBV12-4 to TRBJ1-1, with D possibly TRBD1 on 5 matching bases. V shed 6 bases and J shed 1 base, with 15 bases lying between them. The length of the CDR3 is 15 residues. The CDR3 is CASSRVGRSNTEAFF. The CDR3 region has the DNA TGTGCCAGCAGCAGGGTTGGGCGGTCGAACACTGAAGCTTTCTTT.

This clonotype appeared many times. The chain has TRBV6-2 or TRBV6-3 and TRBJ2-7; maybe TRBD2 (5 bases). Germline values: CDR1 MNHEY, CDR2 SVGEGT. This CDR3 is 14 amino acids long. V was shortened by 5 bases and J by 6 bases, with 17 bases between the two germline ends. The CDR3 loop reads CASSERPGRVEQYF. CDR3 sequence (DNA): TGTGCCAGCAGTGAACGACCGGGAAGGGTCGAGCAGTACTTC.

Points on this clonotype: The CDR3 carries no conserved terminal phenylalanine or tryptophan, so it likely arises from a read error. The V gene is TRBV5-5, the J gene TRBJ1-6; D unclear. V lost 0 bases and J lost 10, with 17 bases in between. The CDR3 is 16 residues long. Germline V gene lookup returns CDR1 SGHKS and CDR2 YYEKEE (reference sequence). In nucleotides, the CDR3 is TGTGCCAGCAGCTTGGCCGATTACACGATCCGGTCACCCCTCCACCTT. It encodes CASSLADYTIRSPLHL.

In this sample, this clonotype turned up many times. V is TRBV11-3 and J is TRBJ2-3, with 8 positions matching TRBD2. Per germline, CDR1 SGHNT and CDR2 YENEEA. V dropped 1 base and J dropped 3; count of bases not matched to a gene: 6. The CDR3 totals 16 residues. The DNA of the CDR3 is TGTGCCAGCAGCTTAGCGGCGGGAGGCGGGACAGATACGCAGTATTTT. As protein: CASSLAAGGGTDTQYF. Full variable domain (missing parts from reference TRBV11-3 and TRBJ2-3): EAGVVQSPRYKIIEKKQPVAFWCNPISGHNTLYWYLQNLGQGPELLIRYENEEAVDDSQLPKDRFSAERLKGVDSTLKIQPAELGDSAVYLCASSLAAGGGTDTQYFGPGTRLTVL.

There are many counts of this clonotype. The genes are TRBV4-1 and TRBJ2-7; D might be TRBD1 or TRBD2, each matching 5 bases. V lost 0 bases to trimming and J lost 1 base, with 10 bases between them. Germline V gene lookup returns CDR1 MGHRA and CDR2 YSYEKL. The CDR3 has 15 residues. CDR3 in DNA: TGCGCCAGCAGCCAAGAGAGGGGAAAATCCTACGAGCAGTACTTC. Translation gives CASSQERGKSYEQYF.

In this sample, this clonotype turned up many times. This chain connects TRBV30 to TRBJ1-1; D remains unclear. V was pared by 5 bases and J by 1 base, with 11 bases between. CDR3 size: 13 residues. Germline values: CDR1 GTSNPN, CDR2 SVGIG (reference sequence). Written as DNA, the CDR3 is TGTGCCTGGTCCCCCAGTGGGAACACTGAAGCTTTCTTT. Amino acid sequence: CAWSPSGNTEAFF.

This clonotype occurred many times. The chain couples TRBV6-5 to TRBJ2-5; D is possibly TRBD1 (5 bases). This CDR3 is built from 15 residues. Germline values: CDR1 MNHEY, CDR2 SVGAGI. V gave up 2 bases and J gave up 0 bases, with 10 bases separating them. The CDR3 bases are TGTGCCAGCAGTTACGGGGCTGAGTACCAAGAGACCCAGTACTTC. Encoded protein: CASSYGAEYQETQYF.

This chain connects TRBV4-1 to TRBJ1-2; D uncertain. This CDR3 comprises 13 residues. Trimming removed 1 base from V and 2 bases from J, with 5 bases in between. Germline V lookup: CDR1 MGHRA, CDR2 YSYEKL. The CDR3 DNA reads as TGCGCCAGCAGCCAAGCGGGAAACTATGGCTACACCTTC. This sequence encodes CASSQAGNYGYTF.

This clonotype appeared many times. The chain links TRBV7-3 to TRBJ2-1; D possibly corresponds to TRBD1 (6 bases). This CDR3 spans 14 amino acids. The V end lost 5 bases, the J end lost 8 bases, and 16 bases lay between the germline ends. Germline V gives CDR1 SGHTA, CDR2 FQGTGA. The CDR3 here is CASSRSRDNDEQFF. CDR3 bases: TGTGCCAGCAGCCGCAGCCGGGACAACGATGAGCAGTTCTTC.

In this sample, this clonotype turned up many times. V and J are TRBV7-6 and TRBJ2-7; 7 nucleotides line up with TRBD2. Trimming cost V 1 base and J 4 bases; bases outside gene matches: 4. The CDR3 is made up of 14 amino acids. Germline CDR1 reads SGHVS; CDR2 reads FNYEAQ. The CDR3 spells CASSLGGEGYEQYF. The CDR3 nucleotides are TGTGCCAGCAGCTTAGGCGGGGAGGGGTACGAGCAGTACTTC.

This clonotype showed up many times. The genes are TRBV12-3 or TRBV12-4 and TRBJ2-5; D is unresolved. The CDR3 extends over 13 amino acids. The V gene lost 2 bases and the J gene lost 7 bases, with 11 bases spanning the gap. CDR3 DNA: TGTGCCAGCAGTTTAAGGGTCGAAAGGACCCAGTACTTC. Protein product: CASSLRVERTQYF.

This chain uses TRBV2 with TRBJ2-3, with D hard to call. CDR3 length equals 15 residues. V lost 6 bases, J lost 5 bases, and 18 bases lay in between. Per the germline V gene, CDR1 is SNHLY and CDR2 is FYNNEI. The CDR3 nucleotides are TGTGCCAGCAGCTTAGTCCGCCTTTCAGGAGATACGCAGTATTTT. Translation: CASSLVRLSGDTQYF.

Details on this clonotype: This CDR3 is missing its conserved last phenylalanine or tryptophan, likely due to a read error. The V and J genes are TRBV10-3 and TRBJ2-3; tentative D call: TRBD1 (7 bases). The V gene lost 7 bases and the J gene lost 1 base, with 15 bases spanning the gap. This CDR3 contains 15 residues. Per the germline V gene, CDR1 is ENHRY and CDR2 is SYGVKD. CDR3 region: CAIKGGGTGTDTQYV. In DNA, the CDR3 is TGTGCCATCAAAGGAGGGGGCACCGGCACAGATACGCAGTATGTT.

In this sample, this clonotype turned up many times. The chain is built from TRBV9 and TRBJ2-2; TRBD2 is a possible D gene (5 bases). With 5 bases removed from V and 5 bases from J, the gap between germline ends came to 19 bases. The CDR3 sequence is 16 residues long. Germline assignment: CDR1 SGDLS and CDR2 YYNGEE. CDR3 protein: CASRPVVGEGTGELFF. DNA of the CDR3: TGTGCCAGCAGACCAGTGGTGGGAGAGGGAACCGGGGAGCTGTTTTTT.

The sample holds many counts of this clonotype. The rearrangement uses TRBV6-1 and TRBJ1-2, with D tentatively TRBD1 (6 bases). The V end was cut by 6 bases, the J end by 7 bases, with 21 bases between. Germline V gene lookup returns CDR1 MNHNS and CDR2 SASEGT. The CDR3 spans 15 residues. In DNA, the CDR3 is TGTGCCAGCAGCGCATCCGGGACAAACGGGGTTGGCTACACCTTC. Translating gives CASSASGTNGVGYTF.

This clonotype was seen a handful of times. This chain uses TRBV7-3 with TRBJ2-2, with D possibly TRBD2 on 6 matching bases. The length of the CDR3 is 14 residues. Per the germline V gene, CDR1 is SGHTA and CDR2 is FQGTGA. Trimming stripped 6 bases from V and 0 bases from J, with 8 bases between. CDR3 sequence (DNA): TGTGCCAGCAGGGCGGGATCGAACACCGGGGAGCTGTTTTTT. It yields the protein CASRAGSNTGELFF.

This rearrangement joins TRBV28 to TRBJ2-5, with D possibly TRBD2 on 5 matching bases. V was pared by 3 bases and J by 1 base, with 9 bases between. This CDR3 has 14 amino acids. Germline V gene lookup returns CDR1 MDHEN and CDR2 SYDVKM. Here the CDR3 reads CASSFRSVQETQYF. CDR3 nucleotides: TGTGCCAGCAGTTTCCGTAGCGTCCAAGAGACCCAGTACTTC.

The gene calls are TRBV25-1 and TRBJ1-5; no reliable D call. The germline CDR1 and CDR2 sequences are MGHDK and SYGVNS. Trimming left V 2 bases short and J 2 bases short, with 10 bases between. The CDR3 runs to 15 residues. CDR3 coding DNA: TGTGCCAGCAGTGAACACGGGAGCGGCAATCAGCCCCAGCATTTT. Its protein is CASSEHGSGNQPQHF.